This is a list of T cell receptor beta chains from one sample in a study of PD-1 blockade in classical Hodgkin lymphoma. Method: immunoSEQ multiplex PCR; TCRdb's copy keeps in-frame clones and lacks some. The sample includes about 27,000 clones, around 88% of them seen just once. Sequences were derived from CD8+ T cells from blood, sampled at baseline. These receptor sequences come from a human donor with classical Hodgkin lymphoma. Each CDR3 is given with its conserved first and last residue. Fields, in order: CDR3 length, D gene, V gene, clone size, J gene, CDR3 DNA, CDR3 protein. A D gene is named only where the DNA matches it firmly. Not every row has a clone size; where given, it reads once, few, many or a size class.

15	TRBD2	TRBV27	NA	TRBJ2-7	TGTGCCAGCAGTTTATTTACTAGCGGGAACTACGAGCAGTACTTC	CASSLFTSGNYEQYF
15	NA	TRBV7-9	NA	TRBJ1-2	TGTGCCAGCAGCTTAGGGGCAGGGAAGGACTATGGCTACACCTTC	CASSLGAGKDYGYTF
14	TRBD1	TRBV7-9	NA	TRBJ1-2	TGTGCCAGCAGCTTGGCAGGGGGAAACTATGGCTACACCTTC	CASSLAGGNYGYTF
13	NA	TRBV6-5	NA	TRBJ2-7	TGTGCCAGCAGTTACTCTCCCCCCCACGAGCAGTACTTC	CASSYSPPHEQYF
12	NA	TRBV12-5	NA	TRBJ2-7	TGTGCTAGTGGGCCTGGGAGTTCCGAGCAGTACTTC	CASGPGSSEQYF
17	NA	TRBV4-1	NA	TRBJ1-5	TGCGCCAGCAGCCAAGTGGGGGGAGCGGAGTATCTTGAGCCCCAGCATTTT	CASSQVGGAEYLEPQHF
14	TRBD2	TRBV6-1	NA	TRBJ2-1	TGTGCCAGCAGTGAAATGTGGGGGAGGGATGAGCAGTTCTTC	CASSEMWGRDEQFF
20	TRBD1	TRBV7-6	once	TRBJ1-2	TGTGCCAGCAGCTTTAAACCCATGGGGAGGACAGGGGGCGCGGACTATGGCTACACCTTC	CASSFKPMGRTGGADYGYTF
14	TRBD2	TRBV13	NA	TRBJ2-5	TGTGCCAGCAGCTTAGGACTAGCGGTGGAGGCCCAGTACTTC	CASSLGLAVEAQYF
13	NA	TRBV6-1	NA	TRBJ2-1	TGTGCCAGCAGTGTGCAGGGGTACAATGAGCAGTTCTTC	CASSVQGYNEQFF
15	TRBD2	TRBV27	NA	TRBJ2-7	TGTGCCAGCAGTTTAACCGGGACTAGCCCTATAGAGCAGTACTTC	CASSLTGTSPIEQYF
17	TRBD2	TRBV7-8	NA	TRBJ2-1	TGTGCCAGCAGCTTACCGCCGGGACTAGAGGGTAAGGGTGAGCAGTTCTTC	CASSLPPGLEGKGEQFF
15	TRBD2	TRBV10-3	NA	TRBJ2-5	TGTGCCATCAGTGAGTCCCGGCGGGAGACGGAGACCCAGTACTTC	CAISESRRETETQYF
14	TRBD2	TRBV11-3	NA	TRBJ2-5	TGTGCCGTACCCCCTAGCGGTGTATTAGAGACCCAGTACTTC	CAVPPSGVLETQYF
14	TRBD1	TRBV7-7	NA	TRBJ2-5	TGTGCCAGCAGCTTAAAGGGGGCGCAAGAGACCCAGTACTTC	CASSLKGAQETQYF
16	TRBD1	TRBV28	NA	TRBJ2-5	TGTGCCAGCAGTTTGGGACAGAGTAGGTACCAAGAGACCCAGTACTTC	CASSLGQSRYQETQYF
15	NA	TRBV27	NA	TRBJ2-1	TGTGCCAGCAGTTTATCCCTCTTGAGCCCCAATGAGCAGTTCTTC	CASSLSLLSPNEQFF
10	NA	TRBV5-5	NA	TRBJ1-2	TGTGCCAGCAGCTGGCGTTTCGACACCTTC	CASSWRFDTF
13	TRBD1	TRBV19	NA	TRBJ1-5	TGTGCCAGCACGGACAGGGGCAGTCAGCCCCAGCATTTT	CASTDRGSQPQHF
15	NA	TRBV9	few	TRBJ1-1	TGTGCCAGCAGCGTAGGGGGCGTCATGAACACTGAAGCTTTCTTT	CASSVGGVMNTEAFF
15	TRBD2	TRBV5-1	NA	TRBJ2-1	TGCGCCAGCAGCAAGACTAGCGGGAGGAGTAATGAGCAGTTCTTC	CASSKTSGRSNEQFF
11	NA	TRBV6-5	NA	TRBJ2-2	TGTGCCAGCAGTTTCACCGGGGAGCTGTTTTTT	CASSFTGELFF
10	NA	TRBV19	once	TRBJ2-7	TGTGCCACATGGGCAGGCGAGCAGTACTTC	CATWAGEQYF
15	NA	TRBV11-2	NA	TRBJ1-2	TGTGCCAGCAGCTCTCCTAGGACCTCAATCTATGGCTACACCTTC	CASSSPRTSIYGYTF
16	TRBD2	TRBV27	NA	TRBJ2-1	TGTGCCAGCAGTCCCGAACCGGGACTAGCTGATCATGAGCAGTTCTTC	CASSPEPGLADHEQFF
11	TRBD2	TRBV5-1	NA	TRBJ2-7	TGCGCCAGCAGCGCGGGGGGGGAGCAGTACTTC	CASSAGGEQYF
14	NA	TRBV29-1	NA	TRBJ2-1	TGCAGCGTTGCGGAGGGTGTATGGAACAATGAGCAGTTCTTC	CSVAEGVWNNEQFF
16	TRBD2	TRBV5-8	NA	TRBJ2-7	TGTGCCAGCAGCTTTGGAGCGGGAGGGCCCCAGGACGAGCAGTACTTC	CASSFGAGGPQDEQYF
12	TRBD1	TRBV5-6	once	TRBJ1-1	TGTGCCAGCAGCTTGTGGACAGGTGAAGCTTTCTTT	CASSLWTGEAFF
16	NA	TRBV4-1	large	TRBJ2-1	TGCGCCAGCAGCCAAGATCAGGAGGCAGGGGCCAATGAGCAGTTCTTC	CASSQDQEAGANEQFF